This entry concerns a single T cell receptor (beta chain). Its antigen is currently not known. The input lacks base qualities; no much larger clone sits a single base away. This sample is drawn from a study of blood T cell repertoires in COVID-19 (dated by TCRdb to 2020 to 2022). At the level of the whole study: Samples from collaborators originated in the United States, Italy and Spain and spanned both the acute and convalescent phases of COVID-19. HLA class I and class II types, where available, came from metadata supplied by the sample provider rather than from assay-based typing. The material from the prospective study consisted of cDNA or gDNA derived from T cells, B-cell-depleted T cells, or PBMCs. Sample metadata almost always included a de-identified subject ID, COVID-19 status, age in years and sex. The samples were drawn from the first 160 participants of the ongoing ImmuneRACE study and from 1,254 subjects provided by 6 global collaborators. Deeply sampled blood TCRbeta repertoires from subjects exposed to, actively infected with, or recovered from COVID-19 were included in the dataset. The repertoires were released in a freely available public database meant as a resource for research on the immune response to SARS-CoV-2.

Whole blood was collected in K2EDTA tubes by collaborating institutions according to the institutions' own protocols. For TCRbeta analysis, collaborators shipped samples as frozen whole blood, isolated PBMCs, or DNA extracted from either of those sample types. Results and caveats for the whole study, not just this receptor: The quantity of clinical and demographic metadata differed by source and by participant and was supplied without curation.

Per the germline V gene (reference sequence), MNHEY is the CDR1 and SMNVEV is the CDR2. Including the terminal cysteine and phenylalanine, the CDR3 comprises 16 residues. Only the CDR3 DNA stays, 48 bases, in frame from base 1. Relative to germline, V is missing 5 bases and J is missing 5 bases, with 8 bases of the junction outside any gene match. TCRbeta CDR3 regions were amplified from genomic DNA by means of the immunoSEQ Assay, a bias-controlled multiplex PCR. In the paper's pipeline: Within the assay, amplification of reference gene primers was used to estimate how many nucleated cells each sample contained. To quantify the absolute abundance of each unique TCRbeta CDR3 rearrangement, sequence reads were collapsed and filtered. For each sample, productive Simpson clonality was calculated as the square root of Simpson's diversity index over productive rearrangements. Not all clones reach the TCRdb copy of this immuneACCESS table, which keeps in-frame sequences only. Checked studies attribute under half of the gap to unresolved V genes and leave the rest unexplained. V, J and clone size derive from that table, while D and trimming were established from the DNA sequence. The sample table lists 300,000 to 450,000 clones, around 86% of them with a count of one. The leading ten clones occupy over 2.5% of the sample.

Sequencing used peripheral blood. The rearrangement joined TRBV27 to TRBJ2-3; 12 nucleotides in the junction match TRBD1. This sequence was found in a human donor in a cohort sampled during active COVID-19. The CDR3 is CASSPGTGGAEDTQYF. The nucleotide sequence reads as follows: TGTGCCAGCAGTCCAGGGACAGGGGGCGCTGAAGATACGCAGTATTTT.